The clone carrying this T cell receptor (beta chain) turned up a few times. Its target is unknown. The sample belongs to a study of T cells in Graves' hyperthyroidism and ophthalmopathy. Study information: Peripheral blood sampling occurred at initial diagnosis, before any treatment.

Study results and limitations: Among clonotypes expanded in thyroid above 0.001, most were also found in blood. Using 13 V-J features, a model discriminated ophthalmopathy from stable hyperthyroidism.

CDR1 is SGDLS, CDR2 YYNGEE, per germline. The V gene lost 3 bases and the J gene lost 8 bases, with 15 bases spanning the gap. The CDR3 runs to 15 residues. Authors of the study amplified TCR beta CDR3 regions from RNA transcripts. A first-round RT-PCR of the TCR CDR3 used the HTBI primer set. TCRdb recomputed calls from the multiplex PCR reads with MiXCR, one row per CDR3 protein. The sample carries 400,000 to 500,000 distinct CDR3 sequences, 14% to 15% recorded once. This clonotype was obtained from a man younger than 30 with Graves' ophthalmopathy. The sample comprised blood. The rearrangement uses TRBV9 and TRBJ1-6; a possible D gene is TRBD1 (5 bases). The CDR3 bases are TGTGCCAGCAGCGCCTCCGTAGGGGCCTATTCACCCCTCCACTTT. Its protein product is CASSASVGAYSPLHF.